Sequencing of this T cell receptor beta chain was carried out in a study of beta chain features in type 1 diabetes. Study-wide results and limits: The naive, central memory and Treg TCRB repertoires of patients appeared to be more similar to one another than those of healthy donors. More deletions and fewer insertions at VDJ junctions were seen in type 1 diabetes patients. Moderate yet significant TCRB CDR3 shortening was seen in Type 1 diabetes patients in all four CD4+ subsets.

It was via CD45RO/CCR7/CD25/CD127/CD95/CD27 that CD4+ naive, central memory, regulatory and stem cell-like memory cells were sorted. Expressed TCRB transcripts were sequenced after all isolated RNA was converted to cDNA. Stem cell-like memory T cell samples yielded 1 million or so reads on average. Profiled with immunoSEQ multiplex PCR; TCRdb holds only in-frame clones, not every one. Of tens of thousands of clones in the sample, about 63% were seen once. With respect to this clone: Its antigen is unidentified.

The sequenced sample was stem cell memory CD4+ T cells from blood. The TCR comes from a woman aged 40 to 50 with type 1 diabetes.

Here the CDR3 DNA reads TGTGCCAGCAGCCTGGGACTAGCGGCCACAGATACGCAGTATTTT. This gives the protein CASSLGLAATDTQYF. This chain uses TRBV7-2 with TRBJ2-3; 11 positions match TRBD2. The ends lost 5 bases at V and 2 bases at J; junction bases unmatched: 3. The CDR3 runs to 15 residues. Germline loops: CDR1 SGHTA, CDR2 FQGNSA.